The 19 T cell receptor beta chains given below trace back to one sample, sequenced in a study of cytomegalovirus exposure and HLA in healthy donors. It was with 60 Vbeta and 13 Jbeta primers that the PCR ran. The repertoire was sequenced with immunoSEQ multiplex PCR; TCRdb's copy has only in-frame clones and lacks some. The repertoire consists of around 130,000 clones, with roughly 79% occurring once and the leading ten covering less than 4%. Sequenced sample: PBMCs. These receptors all come from a man in his thirties or forties in good health and CMV-seronegative.

This chain connects TRBV6-1 to TRBJ1-4; 7 positions agree with TRBD1. Germline CDR1 and CDR2: MNHNS and SASEGT. The CDR3 length is 15 residues. Trimming took 4 bases from V and 7 from J; bases not matched to a gene: 9. This CDR3 is CASSVARGAGEKLFF. The DNA for the CDR3 is TGTGCCAGCAGTGTTGCCAGGGGGGCGGGTGAAAAACTGTTTTTT.

The CDR3 here is CASSLKGTGGNGYTF. As DNA, the CDR3 is TGTGCCAGCTCACTGAAGGGGACAGGGGGCAATGGCTACACCTTC. This chain joins TRBV18 and TRBJ1-2, with TRBD1 matching 12 bases. The germline CDR1 and CDR2 sequences are KGHSH and LQKENI. The CDR3 is made up of 15 amino acids. Losses at the gene ends were 4 bases for V and 6 bases for J; bases not matched to a gene: 6.

The V gene is TRBV25-1, the J gene TRBJ2-2, with 8 positions matching TRBD2. The CDR3 has 15 residues. The V gene's germline CDR1 is MGHDK and CDR2 SYGVNS. The V and J ends lost 7 bases and 6 bases, in that order; junction bases with no gene match: 10. The CDR3 DNA sequence: TGTGCCAGCACGGCCGGGGGGGCTAGTGCCGGGGAGCTGTTTTTT. It translates to CASTAGGASAGELFF.

The chain couples TRBV27 to TRBJ1-1; 7 bases match TRBD1. This CDR3 has 14 amino acids. V was pared by 11 bases and J by 4 bases, with 13 bases of the junction left unmatched. CDR1 is MNHEY, CDR2 SMNVEV, per germline (reference sequence). The CDR3 loop reads CADTRGRGGTEAFF. The CDR3 nucleotides are TGTGCCGATACTAGGGGGCGAGGGGGCACTGAAGCTTTCTTT.

Remarks on this clone: It is unclear where the CDR3 begins or ends on the DNA, so no DNA is shown, and the CDR3 is as TCRdb lists it. This chain connects TRBV13 to TRBJ2-1; the table assigns TRBD1, which was not confirmed against the DNA. The germline CDR1 and CDR2 sequences are PRHDT and FYEKMQ (reference sequence). The length of the CDR3 is 16 amino acids, counting both ends. CDR3 in amino acids: CASSSTLGQGAFEQFF.

The V and J genes are TRBV5-1 and TRBJ2-4, with 7 bases lining up with TRBD2. This CDR3 is 16 amino acids long. V lost 5 bases to trimming and J lost 3 bases; unmatched junction nucleotides: 11. The germline V gene encodes CDR1 SGHRS and CDR2 YFSETQ. As DNA, the CDR3 is TGCGCCAGCAGACGTGGGGGGGAACTAGACAAAAACATTCAGTACTTC. This sequence encodes CASRRGGELDKNIQYF.

The V gene is TRBV30, the J gene TRBJ2-5; 10 nucleotides match TRBD2. With the DNA end fitting TRBJ2-7 better, the J assignment may be wrong. Germline CDR1 GTSNPN, CDR2 SVGIG (reference sequence). The CDR3 is 15 residues long. DNA for the CDR3: TGTGCCTGGAGTCCCACCGGGACTAGCGCCGACGAGCAGTACTTC. It translates to CAWSPTGTSADEQYF.

This rearrangement joins TRBV9 to TRBJ2-2; a weak D match, TRBD2 (5 bases). CDR3 length equals 16 residues. Germline V gene lookup returns CDR1 SGDLS and CDR2 YYNGEE. V was trimmed by 0 bases and J by 6 bases, leaving 15 bases between them. CDR3 loop: CASSVASSSLSGELFF. CDR3 nucleotides: TGTGCCAGCAGCGTAGCGTCTAGCTCGCTCTCCGGGGAGCTGTTTTTT.

The chain recombines TRBV7-2 with TRBJ2-3, with D tentatively TRBD2 (5 bases). This CDR3 has 16 amino acids. The germline V gene has CDR1 SGHTA and CDR2 FQGNSA. Trimming removed 5 bases at V and 6 bases at J, with 21 bases between. CDR3 amino acids: CASSQEAGSGVDTQYF. CDR3 nucleotides: TGTGCCAGCAGCCAGGAGGCGGGTTCAGGAGTCGATACGCAGTATTTT.

The chain links TRBV30 to TRBJ1-1; D remains ambiguous. In germline, CDR1 is GTSNPN, CDR2 SVGIG (reference sequence). This CDR3 has 10 amino acids. The germline V and J ends were trimmed by 2 bases and 4 bases, with 2 bases remaining between them. CDR3 DNA: TGTGCCTGGAGTCGCACTGAAGCTTTCTTT. Protein sequence: CAWSRTEAFF.

The chain uses TRBV30 and TRBJ1-2; D gene unclear. V was pared by 2 bases and J by 8 bases, with 12 bases between. Germline V gene lookup returns CDR1 GTSNPN and CDR2 SVGIG (reference sequence). This CDR3 is built from 12 residues. In nucleotides, the CDR3 is TGTGCCTGGAGTAGGCCATCGGGGGGCTACACCTTC. It specifies CAWSRPSGGYTF.

This sequence joins TRBV4-1 and TRBJ2-3, with 15 bases that match TRBD2. There are 21 residues in the CDR3. Losses at the gene ends were 1 base for V and 8 bases for J; bases not matched to a gene: 19. Germline lookup yields CDR1 MGHRA and CDR2 YSYEKL. The CDR3 protein is CASSQGILPGLAGGPGGTQYF. CDR3 sequence (DNA): TGCGCCAGCAGCCAAGGGATACTACCGGGACTAGCGGGGGGCCCTGGAGGTACGCAGTATTTT.

The J gene is TRBJ2-1, the V gene TRBV6-4, with D possibly TRBD2 on 6 matching bases. CDR3 length: 15 residues. Per germline, CDR1 MRHNA and CDR2 SNTAGT. V lost 5 bases and J 10 bases, leaving 21 bases between the germline ends. The CDR3 spells CASSLHSAPGGEQFF. The CDR3 nucleotides read TGTGCCAGCAGTCTCCACTCCGCTCCTGGGGGGGAGCAGTTCTTC.

This clone has a single count. The chain carries TRBV4-2 and TRBJ2-7; 14 nucleotides align to TRBD2. Looked up from germline, CDR1 is LGHNA and CDR2 is YNFKEQ. V dropped 4 bases and J dropped 1; count of bases not matched to a gene: 3. The length of the CDR3 is 16 residues. The CDR3: CASSPTSGGASYEQYF. DNA for the CDR3: TGTGCCAGCAGCCCGACTAGCGGGGGGGCGTCCTACGAGCAGTACTTC.

The sample holds a few counts of this clone. The V call is TRBV5-5, the J call TRBJ1-4; TRBD1 agrees at 8 bases. V was pared by 2 bases and J by 6 bases, with 6 bases of the junction left unmatched. This CDR3 contains 15 residues. The V gene's germline CDR1 is SGHKS and CDR2 YYEKEE (reference sequence). The DNA of the CDR3 is TGTGCCAGCAGCTTTGTGGGACAGGAGGATGAAAAACTGTTTTTT. Its translation is CASSFVGQEDEKLFF.

There are a few counts of this clone. The chain has TRBV25-1 and TRBJ1-2, with 7 bases matching TRBD1. Trimming cost V 4 bases and J 1 base; bases outside gene matches: 6. The CDR3 consists of 15 residues. From germline, CDR1 is MGHDK and CDR2 SYGVNS. Here the CDR3 reads CASSAQGQNNYGYTF. The CDR3 DNA sequence: TGTGCCAGCAGTGCACAGGGACAGAATAACTATGGCTACACCTTC.

The chain joins TRBV6-5 to TRBJ2-1, with TRBD2 as a possible D gene (6 bases). Trimming took off 2 bases at V and 4 bases at J, with 12 bases between the two ends. Germline V gene sequence: CDR1 MNHEY, CDR2 SVGAGI. The CDR3 covers 15 residues. DNA for the CDR3: TGTGCCAGCAGTTACGGGCGGGACCTTTACAATGAGCAGTTCTTC. Translating it yields CASSYGRDLYNEQFF.

The gene calls are TRBV7-2 and TRBJ2-3; 9 positions match TRBD2. Trimming took 4 bases from V and 5 from J; bases not matched to a gene: 13. The CDR3 is 17 residues long. Germline V gene lookup returns CDR1 SGHTA and CDR2 FQGNSA. The CDR3 DNA follows: TGTGCCAGCAGCTCCGAAGCGGGCGGGGGGGCCCGAGATACGCAGTATTTT. This sequence encodes CASSSEAGGGARDTQYF.

The V and J genes are TRBV6-5 and TRBJ2-5, with TRBD2 matching over 11 bases. This CDR3 comprises 15 residues. Germline CDR1 MNHEY, CDR2 SVGAGI. The J segment lost 2 bases and the V segment lost 5 bases, leaving 4 bases of the junction unmatched. CDR3 DNA sequence: TGTGCCAGCAGTCCCGGGACTAGCGGACAAGAGACCCAGTACTTC. It specifies CASSPGTSGQETQYF.